This T cell receptor (beta chain) originates from a study of blood T cell repertoires in COVID-19. Trimming cost V 6 bases and J 3 bases; bases outside gene matches: 4. This CDR3 region has 14 residues. The germline CDR1 and CDR2 sequences are MNHEY and SVGAGI. The method was immunoSEQ multiplex PCR; TCRdb's version includes in-frame clones alone and lacks a portion of them. Counted here are about 280,000 clones, around 88% occurring once; the ten biggest clones make up about 2.2%. The gene calls are TRBV6-5 and TRBJ2-2, with 7 nucleotides matching TRBD1. Input material: peripheral blood. This TCR was recovered from a woman younger than 45 who had recovered from COVID-19. This chain's CDR3 is CASSPGTDTGELFF. As DNA, the CDR3 is TGTGCCAGCAGCCCCGGGACAGACACCGGGGAGCTGTTTTTT.